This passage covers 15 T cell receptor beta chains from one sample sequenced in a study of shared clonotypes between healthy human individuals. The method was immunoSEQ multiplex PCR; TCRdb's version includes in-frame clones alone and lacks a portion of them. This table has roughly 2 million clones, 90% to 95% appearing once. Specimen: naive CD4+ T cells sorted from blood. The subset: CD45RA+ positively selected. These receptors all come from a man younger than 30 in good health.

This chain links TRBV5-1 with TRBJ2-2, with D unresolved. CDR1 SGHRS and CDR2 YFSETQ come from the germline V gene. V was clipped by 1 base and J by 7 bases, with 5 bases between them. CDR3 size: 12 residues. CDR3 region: CASSLIFGELFF. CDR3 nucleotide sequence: TGCGCCAGCAGCTTGATTTTCGGGGAGCTGTTTTTT. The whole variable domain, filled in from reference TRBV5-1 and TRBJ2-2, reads KAGVTQTPRYLIKTRGQQVTLSCSPISGHRSVSWYQQTPGQGLQFLFEYFSETQRNKGNFPGRFSGRQFSNSRSEMNVSTLELGDSALYLCASSLIFGELFFGEGSRLTVL.

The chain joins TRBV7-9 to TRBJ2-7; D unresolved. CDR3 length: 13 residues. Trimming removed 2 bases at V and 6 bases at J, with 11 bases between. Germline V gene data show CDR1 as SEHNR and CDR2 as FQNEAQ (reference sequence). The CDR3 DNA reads TGTGCCAGCAGCTTACTAGAGGTTGGCGAGCAGTACTTC. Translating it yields CASSLLEVGEQYF.

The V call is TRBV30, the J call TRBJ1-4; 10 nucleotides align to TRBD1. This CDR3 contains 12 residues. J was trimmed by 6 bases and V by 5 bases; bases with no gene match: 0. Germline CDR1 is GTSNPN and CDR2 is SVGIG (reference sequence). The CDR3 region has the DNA TGTGCCTGGGGACAGGGGGATGAAAAACTGTTTTTT. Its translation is CAWGQGDEKLFF.

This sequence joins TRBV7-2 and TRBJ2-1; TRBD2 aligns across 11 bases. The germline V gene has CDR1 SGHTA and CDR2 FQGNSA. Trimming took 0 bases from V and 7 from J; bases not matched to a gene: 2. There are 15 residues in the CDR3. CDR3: CASSLALAGVNEQFF. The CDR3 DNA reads TGTGCCAGCAGCTTAGCACTAGCGGGAGTGAATGAGCAGTTCTTC.

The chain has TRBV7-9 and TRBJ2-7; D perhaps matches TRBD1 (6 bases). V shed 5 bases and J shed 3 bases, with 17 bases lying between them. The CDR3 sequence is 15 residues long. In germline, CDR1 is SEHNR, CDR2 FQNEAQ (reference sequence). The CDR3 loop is CASSRGDTKSYEQYF. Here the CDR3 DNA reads TGTGCCAGCAGCCGAGGGGACACCAAAAGCTACGAGCAGTACTTC.

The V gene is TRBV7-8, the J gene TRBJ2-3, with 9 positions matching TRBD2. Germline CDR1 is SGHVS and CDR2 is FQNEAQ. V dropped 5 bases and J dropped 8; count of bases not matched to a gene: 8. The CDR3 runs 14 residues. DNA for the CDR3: TGTGCCAGCAGCCGAGGACTAGCGTACCCTACGCAGTATTTT. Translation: CASSRGLAYPTQYF.

The CDR3 is CASTGQAVPGELFF. The CDR3 region has the DNA TGTGCCAGCACCGGACAGGCGGTTCCCGGGGAGCTGTTTTTT. The chain has TRBV2 and TRBJ2-2, with 7 bases identical to TRBD1. Per germline, CDR1 SNHLY and CDR2 FYNNEI. The CDR3 is made up of 14 amino acids. J gave up 6 bases and V 7 bases, and 8 bases lay outside the gene matches.

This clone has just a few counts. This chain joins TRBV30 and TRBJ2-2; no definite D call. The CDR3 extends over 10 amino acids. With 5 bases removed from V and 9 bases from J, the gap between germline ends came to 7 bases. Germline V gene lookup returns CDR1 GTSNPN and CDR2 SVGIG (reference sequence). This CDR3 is CAWSQRELFF. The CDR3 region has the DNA TGTGCCTGGTCTCAACGGGAGCTGTTTTTT.

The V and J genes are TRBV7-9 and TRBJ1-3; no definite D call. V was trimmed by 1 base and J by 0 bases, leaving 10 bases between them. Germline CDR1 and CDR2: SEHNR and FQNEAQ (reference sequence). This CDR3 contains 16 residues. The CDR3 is CASSLGASRSGNTIYF. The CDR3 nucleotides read TGTGCCAGCAGCTTAGGCGCCAGCCGCTCTGGAAACACCATATATTTT.

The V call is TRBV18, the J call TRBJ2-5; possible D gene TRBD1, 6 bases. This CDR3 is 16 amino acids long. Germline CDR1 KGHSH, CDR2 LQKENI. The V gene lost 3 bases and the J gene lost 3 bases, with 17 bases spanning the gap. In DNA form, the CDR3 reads TGTGCCAGCTCACCCCGAACAGGGAAAAGGGAAGAGACCCAGTACTTC. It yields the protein CASSPRTGKREETQYF.

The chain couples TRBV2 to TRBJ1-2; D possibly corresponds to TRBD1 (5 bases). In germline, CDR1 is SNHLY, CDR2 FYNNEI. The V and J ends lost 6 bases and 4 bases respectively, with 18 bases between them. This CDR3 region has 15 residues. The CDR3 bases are TGTGCCAGCAGAGTTACTTCACAGGAGATCTATGGCTACACCTTC. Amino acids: CASRVTSQEIYGYTF.

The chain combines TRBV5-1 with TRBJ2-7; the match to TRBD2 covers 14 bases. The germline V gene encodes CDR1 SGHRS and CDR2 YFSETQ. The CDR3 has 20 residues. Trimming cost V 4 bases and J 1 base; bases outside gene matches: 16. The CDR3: CASSPIPTGTSGRGSYEQYF. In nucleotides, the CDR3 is TGCGCCAGCAGCCCGATTCCTACCGGGACTAGCGGGAGAGGGTCCTACGAGCAGTACTTC.

CDR3: CASSLGGTSGGPTDTQYF. The CDR3 DNA sequence: TGTGCCAGCAGCTTAGGCGGGACTAGCGGGGGCCCCACAGATACGCAGTATTTT. This chain uses TRBV7-9 with TRBJ2-3; the match to TRBD2 covers 14 bases. V gave up 1 base and J gave up 2 bases; unmatched junction bases: 5. Germline CDR1 reads SEHNR; CDR2 reads FQNEAQ (reference sequence). The CDR3 has 18 amino acids.

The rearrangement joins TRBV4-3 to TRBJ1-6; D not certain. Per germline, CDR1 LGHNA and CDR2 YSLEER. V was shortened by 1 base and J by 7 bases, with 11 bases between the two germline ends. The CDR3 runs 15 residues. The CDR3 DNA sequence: TGCGCCAGCAGCCAAGGCATGGGAACAAATTCACCCCTCCACTTT. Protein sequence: CASSQGMGTNSPLHF.

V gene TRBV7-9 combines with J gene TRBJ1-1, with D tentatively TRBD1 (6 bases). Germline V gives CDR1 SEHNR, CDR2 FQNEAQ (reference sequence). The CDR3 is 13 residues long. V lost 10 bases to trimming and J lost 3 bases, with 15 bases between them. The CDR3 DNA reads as TGTGCCATCCACGACACAGGGCACACTGAAGCTTTCTTT. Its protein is CAIHDTGHTEAFF. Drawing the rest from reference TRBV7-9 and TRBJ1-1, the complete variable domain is DTGVSQNPRHKITKRGQNVTFRCDPISEHNRLYWYRQTLGQGPEFLTYFQNEAQLEKSRLLSDRFSAERPKGSFSTLEIQRTEQGDSAMYLCAIHDTGHTEAFFGQGTRLTVV.